A selection of T cell receptor beta chains follows, all from one sample in a study of OX40 agonist ivuxolimab in advanced cancers. The method was immunoSEQ multiplex PCR; TCRdb's version includes in-frame clones alone and lacks a portion of them. The sample records 45,000 or so clones, roughly four fifths being singletons. The sample in question was CD4+ or CD8+ T cells sorted from blood, obtained in a trial of the OX40 agonist ivuxolimab. These TCRs come from an adult with an advanced solid tumor such as melanoma, head and neck, liver or kidney cancer. Both conserved end residues are part of each CDR3. D genes are given only for firm matches. For some rows the clone size is stated as once, few or many, or as a class when expanded; others skip it.

j_call clone_size v_call d_call cdr3_aa cdr3_nt
TRBJ2-7 NA TRBV19 NA CASSISQRLDLYEQYF TGTGCCAGTAGTATTAGCCAGCGGCTAGACCTCTACGAGCAGTACTTC
TRBJ1-2 NA TRBV6-5 TRBD1 CASSLADRGYGYTF TGTGCCAGCAGCCTAGCGGACAGGGGATATGGCTACACCTTC
TRBJ2-7 NA TRBV10-3 TRBD2 CAISGLAGNYEQYF TGTGCCATCAGTGGACTAGCGGGAAACTACGAGCAGTACTTC
TRBJ2-7 NA TRBV9 NA CASSSRDSGFSEQYF TGTGCCAGCAGCAGCCGGGACTCCGGGTTTAGCGAGCAGTACTTC
TRBJ2-5 NA TRBV5-4 NA CASSPRAGFQETQYF TGTGCCAGCAGCCCCCGGGCGGGGTTCCAAGAGACCCAGTACTTC
TRBJ2-1 NA TRBV7-9 NA CASSYPADNYNEQFF TGTGCCAGCAGCTATCCGGCCGACAACTACAATGAGCAGTTCTTC
TRBJ1-1 NA TRBV9 NA CASSVGLGGNTEAFF TGTGCCAGCAGCGTAGGATTAGGGGGGAACACTGAAGCTTTCTTT
TRBJ1-3 NA TRBV7-3 TRBD1 CASSPRQGNSGNTIYF TGTGCCAGCAGCCCCAGACAGGGTAATAGTGGAAACACCATATATTTT
TRBJ1-4 NA TRBV7-9 NA CASSSTIRRDPNEKLFF TGTGCCAGCAGCTCAACAATTCGAAGGGATCCGAATGAAAAACTGTTTTTT
TRBJ2-7 NA TRBV2 NA CASSEGVNYEQYF TGTGCCAGCAGTGAGGGGGTTAACTACGAGCAGTACTTC
TRBJ2-3 once TRBV7-9 NA CASSSNSPTAAGTDTQYF TGTGCCAGCAGCTCAAATAGTCCCACAGCCGCTGGCACAGATACGCAGTATTTT
TRBJ1-2 NA TRBV19 NA CASSIDSGLNRVSSGYTF TGTGCCAGTAGTATAGATTCAGGTTTGAACAGGGTGTCTTCCGGCTACACCTTC
TRBJ2-3 NA TRBV18 NA CASSPLGSTDTQYF TGTGCCAGCTCACCGCTGGGAAGCACAGATACGCAGTATTTT
TRBJ1-1 NA TRBV11-2 NA CASSARNPVTEAFF TGTGCCAGCAGCGCCAGGAATCCGGTCACTGAAGCTTTCTTT
TRBJ2-5 NA TRBV28 NA CASSLGPGTQYF TGTGCCAGCAGTTTAGGGCCAGGAACCCAGTACTTC
TRBJ2-1 NA TRBV21-1 NA CASSNRQGSRNEQFF TGTGCCAGCAGCAATCGACAGGGGAGTCGCAATGAGCAGTTCTTC